Listed here are 27 T cell receptor beta chains from one sample, sequenced in a study of T cell responses to AZD1222 COVID-19 vaccine. Method: immunoSEQ multiplex PCR; TCRdb's copy keeps in-frame clones and lacks some. Of 130,000 to 150,000 clones listed, approximately 89% are singletons. The input for sequencing was peripheral blood, taken on day 0 of AZD1222 vaccination. These receptors originate from an adult in good health.

V is TRBV18 and J is TRBJ2-3; 9 bases map to TRBD2. V lost 2 bases to trimming and J lost 1 base; unmatched junction nucleotides: 4. This CDR3 spans 16 amino acids. Germline V gene lookup returns CDR1 KGHSH and CDR2 LQKENI. This chain's CDR3 is CASSPLASGGTDTQYF. DNA for the CDR3: TGTGCCAGCTCACCATTGGCTAGCGGGGGCACAGATACGCAGTATTTT.

Notes on this clone: This sample includes further DNA sequences coding for the same CDR3. The rearrangement joins TRBV10-3 to TRBJ2-7, with D possibly being TRBD1 (5 bases). This CDR3 is 13 amino acids long. V was clipped by 8 bases and J by 2 bases, with 13 bases between them. CDR1 is ENHRY and CDR2 is SYGVKD in the germline V gene. CDR3 sequence (DNA): TGTGCCATCCAAGGGCAGGGCGCCTACGAGCAGTACTTC. Translated: CAIQGQGAYEQYF.

The chain carries TRBV7-2 and TRBJ1-2; the D is unclear. Trimming removed 5 bases at V and 3 bases at J, with 10 bases between. In germline, CDR1 is SGHTA, CDR2 FQGNSA. CDR3 length: 13 amino acids. The CDR3 region has the DNA TGTGCCAGCAGCCAGCGAACCGACTATGGCTACACCTTC. This translates into CASSQRTDYGYTF.

V is TRBV10-3 and J is TRBJ2-5; 9 bases align to TRBD1. The germline V gene encodes CDR1 ENHRY and CDR2 SYGVKD. There are 14 residues in the CDR3. Losses at the gene ends were 4 bases for V and 6 bases for J; bases not matched to a gene: 6. CDR3 residues: CAISGGQGKKTQYF. The DNA for the CDR3 is TGTGCCATCAGTGGGGGACAGGGTAAGAAGACCCAGTACTTC.

The rearrangement joins TRBV9 to TRBJ1-2, with D hard to call. CDR3 size: 14 residues. CDR1 and CDR2 from the germline V gene are SGDLS and YYNGEE. Trimming stripped 0 bases from V and 0 bases from J, with 6 bases between. This CDR3 reads CASSVGNANYGYTF. The CDR3 bases are TGTGCCAGCAGCGTAGGCAACGCTAACTATGGCTACACCTTC.

The rearrangement links TRBV14 to TRBJ2-7; 8 bases map to TRBD1. The germline CDR1 and CDR2 sequences are SGHDN and FVKESK. After removal of 2 bases from V and 8 bases from J, the junction contained 8 bases not matched to a gene. CDR3 length equals 14 residues. Here the CDR3 reads CASSQIQGAGKQYF. CDR3 nucleotide sequence: TGTGCCAGCAGCCAAATCCAGGGGGCGGGAAAGCAGTACTTC.

The rearrangement uses TRBV6-5 and TRBJ1-1; D is uncertain. Trimming removed 9 bases at V and 1 base at J, with 12 bases between. The length of the CDR3 is 13 residues. Germline values: CDR1 MNHEY, CDR2 SVGAGI. In DNA, the CDR3 is TGTGCCAGTTCGGAACGTAGGAACACTGAAGCTTTCTTT. Encoded protein: CASSERRNTEAFF.

A word on this clone: A much bigger clone sits one base away, suggesting this may be a read error. The chain carries TRBV5-4 and TRBJ2-3, with 9 nucleotides matching TRBD2. The V and J ends lost 5 bases and 1 base, in that order; junction bases with no gene match: 2. CDR3 length equals 14 residues. The V gene's germline CDR1 is SGHNT and CDR2 YYREEE (reference sequence). The CDR3 spells CASRERGGTDTQYF. The CDR3 DNA sequence: TGTGCCAGCAGGGAGCGGGGGGGCACAGATACGCAGTATTTT.

This clone was observed once. This chain links TRBV19 with TRBJ1-1, with D possibly matching TRBD1 (5 bases). Trimming left V 6 bases short and J 3 bases short, with 14 bases between. Germline CDR1 and CDR2: LNHDA and SQIVND (reference sequence). CDR3 length equals 14 residues. CDR3 in DNA: TGTGCCAGTAGCCCGCCGGGACTGCACACTGAAGCTTTCTTT. As protein: CASSPPGLHTEAFF. The full variable domain, with the rest looked up from reference TRBV19 and TRBJ1-1, is DGGITQSPKYLFRKEGQNVTLSCEQNLNHDAMYWYRQDPGQGLRLIYYSQIVNDFQKGDIAEGYSVSREKKESFPLTVTSAQKNPTAFYLCASSPPGLHTEAFFGQGTRLTVV.

The chain joins TRBV10-3 to TRBJ2-7; D remains ambiguous. Trimming cost V 11 bases and J 3 bases, with 14 bases left between them. Germline V lookup: CDR1 ENHRY, CDR2 SYGVKD. This CDR3 has 12 amino acids. The CDR3 protein is CAFGPTSYEQYF. Written as DNA, the CDR3 is TGTGCCTTCGGGCCCACGAGCTACGAGCAGTACTTC.

This clone has just one count. The genes are TRBV7-2 and TRBJ2-3; 11 positions match TRBD2. The germline CDR1 and CDR2 sequences are SGHTA and FQGNSA. The junction had 6 bases not matched to a gene; V was cut back by 8 bases and J by 2 bases. The length of the CDR3 is 15 residues. The CDR3 region is CASGSSGGDTDTQYF. In nucleotides, the CDR3 is TGTGCCAGCGGAAGTAGCGGGGGGGACACAGATACGCAGTATTTT.

This chain uses TRBV7-2 with TRBJ1-6; 9 bases are shared with TRBD1. CDR1 and CDR2 (germline): SGHTA, FQGNSA. The V gene end was trimmed by 4 bases and the J gene end by 8 bases; junction bases not matched to a gene: 9. This CDR3 spans 16 amino acids. The CDR3 coding sequence is TGTGCCAGCAGCTCCAACCGGGACAGGGTGTATTCACCCCTCCACTTT. It translates to CASSSNRDRVYSPLHF.

V gene TRBV18 combines with J gene TRBJ1-1; no clear D. The CDR3 is made up of 13 amino acids. The germline gives CDR1 KGHSH, CDR2 LQKENI. Trimming stripped 2 bases from V and 6 bases from J, with 10 bases between. The CDR3: CASSPESGAEAFF. CDR3 coding DNA: TGTGCCAGCTCACCAGAGTCAGGCGCTGAAGCTTTCTTT. Supplemented by reference TRBV18 and TRBJ1-1, the full variable domain reads NAGVMQNPRHLVRRRGQEARLRCSPMKGHSHVYWYRQLPEEGLKFMVYLQKENIIDESGMPKERFSAEFPKEGPSILRIQQVVRGDSAAYFCASSPESGAEAFFGQGTRLTVV.

CDR3 protein: CASSLEDTQYF. The DNA of the CDR3 is TGTGCCAGCAGCTTAGAAGATACGCAGTATTTT. The chain uses TRBV11-3 and TRBJ2-3; no definite D call. This CDR3 is built from 11 residues. The V end lost 0 bases, the J end lost 5 bases, and 0 bases lay between the germline ends. Per the germline V gene, CDR1 is SGHNT and CDR2 is YENEEA.

Concerning this clone: A junction boundary mismatches the germline segment, possibly from a read error. J is TRBJ2-1 and V is TRBV15; TRBD1 matches at 9 bases. This CDR3 has 11 residues. Per germline, CDR1 LNHNV and CDR2 YYDKDF (reference sequence). The CDR3: CATSSRDRALF. CDR3 bases: TGTGCCACCAGCAGCCGGGACAGGGCTCTCTTC.

This clone was found once. The J gene is TRBJ1-2, the V gene TRBV5-1, with 9 bases aligning to TRBD1. The CDR3 consists of 15 residues. J lost 5 bases, V lost 7 bases, and 12 bases had no gene match. The germline gives CDR1 SGHRS, CDR2 YFSETQ. CDR3 residues: CASAPGQGGRYGYTF. The CDR3 DNA reads as TGCGCCAGCGCCCCGGGACAGGGAGGGAGGTATGGCTACACCTTC. Full variable domain (outside the CDR3, taken from reference TRBV5-1 and TRBJ1-2): KAGVTQTPRYLIKTRGQQVTLSCSPISGHRSVSWYQQTPGQGLQFLFEYFSETQRNKGNFPGRFSGRQFSNSRSEMNVSTLELGDSALYLCASAPGQGGRYGYTFGSGTRLTVV.

The chain couples TRBV4-3 to TRBJ2-3; 9 positions agree with TRBD2. Germline V CDR1 and CDR2: LGHNA, YSLEER. The ends lost 2 bases at V and 1 base at J; junction bases unmatched: 1. The length of the CDR3 is 15 residues. The CDR3 region is CASSQLAGRTDTQYF. CDR3 DNA sequence: TGCGCCAGCAGCCAACTAGCGGGACGCACAGATACGCAGTATTTT.

J is TRBJ1-2 and V is TRBV5-1, with 9 bases matching TRBD1. V was clipped by 0 bases and J by 6 bases; unmatched bases: 3. Germline CDR1 is SGHRS and CDR2 is YFSETQ. The CDR3 consists of 14 residues. The CDR3 spells CASSLGDRVDGYTF. Here the CDR3 DNA reads TGCGCCAGCAGCTTGGGGGACAGGGTCGATGGCTACACCTTC.

J is TRBJ1-5 and V is TRBV29-1; D gene uncertain. CDR1 SQVTM and CDR2 ANQGSEA come from the germline V gene. V lost 5 bases, J lost 2 bases, and 7 bases lay in between. The CDR3 totals 12 residues. The CDR3, as DNA: TGCAGCGTTCTCGATGGCAATCAGCCCCAGCATTTT. It is translated as CSVLDGNQPQHF.

This chain links TRBV18 with TRBJ1-1; TRBD1 matches at 8 bases. Germline CDR1 reads KGHSH; CDR2 reads LQKENI. Trimming removed 3 bases from V and 4 bases from J; junction bases left unmatched: 4. This CDR3 region has 14 residues. The CDR3 spells CASSPNTGGTEAFF. CDR3 DNA: TGTGCCAGCTCACCTAATACAGGGGGCACTGAAGCTTTCTTT.

This clone has just one count. The chain carries TRBV5-1 and TRBJ2-1; no clear D. Germline CDR1 reads SGHRS; CDR2 reads YFSETQ. V lost 5 bases, J lost 7 bases, and 10 bases lay in between. The length of the CDR3 is 12 residues. DNA of the CDR3: TGCGCCAGCAGGTATGTGGAGAATGAGCAGTTCTTC. Encoded protein: CASRYVENEQFF.

The chain recombines TRBV18 with TRBJ1-2; maybe TRBD1 (5 bases). V was trimmed by 3 bases and J by 4 bases, leaving 18 bases between them. CDR1 and CDR2 from the germline V gene are KGHSH and LQKENI. The CDR3 extends over 16 amino acids. In DNA, the CDR3 is TGTGCCAGCTCACCCCAAGACTACCGACAGCCCTATGGCTACACCTTC. Encoded protein: CASSPQDYRQPYGYTF.

The rearrangement uses TRBV15 and TRBJ1-6; TRBD1 aligns across 7 bases. The CDR3 is made up of 16 amino acids. Per germline, CDR1 LNHNV and CDR2 YYDKDF (reference sequence). V was pared by 0 bases and J by 13 bases, with 12 bases of the junction left unmatched. CDR3 sequence reads: CATSRDPGQVSNPLHF. CDR3 bases: TGTGCCACCAGCAGAGACCCTGGACAGGTTTCAAATCCCCTCCACTTT.

The V call is TRBV5-6, the J call TRBJ2-3; unclear D gene. Germline-derived CDR1 and CDR2 are SGHDT and YYEEEE. V lost 2 bases to trimming and J lost 4 bases, with 11 bases between them. CDR3 length equals 14 residues. CDR3 protein: CASSFGLGSDTQYF. The CDR3 DNA reads as TGTGCCAGCAGCTTTGGGCTAGGGTCAGATACGCAGTATTTT. The variable domain in full, completed from reference TRBV5-6 and TRBJ2-3, reads DAGVTQSPTHLIKTRGQQVTLRCSPKSGHDTVSWYQQALGQGPQFIFQYYEEEERQRGNFPDRFSGHQFPNYSSELNVNALLLGDSALYLCASSFGLGSDTQYFGPGTRLTVL.

A single count supports this clone. The chain carries TRBV6-5 and TRBJ1-1, with D perhaps matching TRBD1 (6 bases). Germline values: CDR1 MNHEY, CDR2 SVGAGI. The CDR3 sequence is 14 residues long. V was clipped by 5 bases and J by 6 bases, with 16 bases between them. Here the CDR3 DNA reads TGTGCCAGCAGTCAGTCTACAGGGATGGCTGAAGCTTTCTTT. It translates to CASSQSTGMAEAFF.

The gene calls are TRBV3-1 (or the pseudogene TRBV3-2) and TRBJ1-1, with TRBD1 identical over 7 bases. This CDR3 has 11 residues. V shed 3 bases, J shed 10 bases, and the junction held 2 bases outside the gene matches. Germline loops: CDR1 LGHDT, CDR2 YNNKEL (reference sequence). CDR3 sequence (DNA): TGTGCCAGCAGCCAGGGACAGAGAGCTTTCTTT. Amino acid sequence: CASSQGQRAFF.

The V gene is TRBV6-2 or TRBV6-3, the J gene TRBJ1-6; TRBD1 aligns across 9 bases. CDR3 size: 17 residues. V trimming: 2 bases; J trimming: 0 bases; junction bases outside the gene matches: 2. In germline, CDR1 is MNHEY, CDR2 SVGEGT. The CDR3 spells CASSYGQGSSYNSPLHF. In DNA form, the CDR3 reads TGTGCCAGCAGTTACGGACAGGGGAGCTCCTATAATTCACCCCTCCACTTT.